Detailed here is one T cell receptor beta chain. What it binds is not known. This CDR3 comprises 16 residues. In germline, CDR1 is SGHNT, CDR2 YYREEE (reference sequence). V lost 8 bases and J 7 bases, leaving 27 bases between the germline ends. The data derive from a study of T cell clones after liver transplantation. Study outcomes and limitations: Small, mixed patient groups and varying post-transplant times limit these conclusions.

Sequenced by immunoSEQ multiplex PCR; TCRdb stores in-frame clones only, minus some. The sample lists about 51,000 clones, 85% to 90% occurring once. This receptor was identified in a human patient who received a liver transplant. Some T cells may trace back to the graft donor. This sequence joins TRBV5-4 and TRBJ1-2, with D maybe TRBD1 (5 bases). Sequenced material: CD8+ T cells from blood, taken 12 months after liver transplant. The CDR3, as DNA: TGTGCCAGTACAGACCTTATGTCCAGGGTTCAAGTTGGCTACACCTTC. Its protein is CASTDLMSRVQVGYTF.